Below are 4 T cell receptor beta chains sequenced from a single sample in a study of prognosis after radiotherapy for stage I lung cancer. CDR3 of TCR beta was amplified from genomic DNA via a two-round multiplex PCR. Amplification in first-round PCR relied on primers specific to each TRBV and TRBJ gene. TCRdb reprocessed the multiplex PCR reads via MiXCR and lists one record per CDR3 protein. The table shows tens of thousands of distinct CDR3 sequences, with over 30% occurring only once. The sequences come from PBMCs, collected before or after stereotactic body radiation therapy (not recorded which). These receptors all come from a donor at least 50 years old with non-small cell lung cancer.

This clonotype showed up many times. V usage is TRBV14 and J usage is TRBJ2-7; D remains unclear. Trimming removed 0 bases at V and 2 bases at J, with 5 bases between. CDR3 length: 13 residues. Germline V gene sequence: CDR1 SGHDN, CDR2 FVKESK. The CDR3 DNA is TGTGCCAGCAGCCAAGATACAGCCTACGAGCAGTACTTC. Amino acids: CASSQDTAYEQYF.

The genes are TRBV2 and TRBJ2-1; no clear D. V was cut by 2 bases and J by 7 bases, with 9 bases left in between. The length of the CDR3 is 13 residues. CDR1 and CDR2 (germline): SNHLY, FYNNEI. The CDR3 DNA reads as TGTGCCAGCAGTGAAAGACCCATGAATGAGCAGTTCTTC. The encoded protein is CASSERPMNEQFF.

The V and J genes are TRBV7-2 and TRBJ2-7; no firm D call. The V gene lost 6 bases and the J gene lost 2 bases, with 20 bases spanning the gap. The CDR3 loop spans 16 amino acids. Germline loops: CDR1 SGHTA, CDR2 FQGNSA. In DNA form, the CDR3 reads TGTGCCAGCAGTCTCCACGGTGGCGGCACCCCCTACGAGCAGTACTTC. Translation gives CASSLHGGGTPYEQYF. Full variable domain (missing parts from reference TRBV7-2 and TRBJ2-7): GAGVSQSPSNKVTEKGKDVELRCDPISGHTALYWYRQSLGQGLEFLIYFQGNSAPDKSGLPSDRFSAERTGGSVSTLTIQRTQQEDSAVYLCASSLHGGGTPYEQYFGPGTRLTVT.

In this sample, this clonotype turned up many times. V usage is TRBV12-5 and J usage is TRBJ2-1, with 7 positions matching TRBD2. This CDR3 is built from 16 residues. Germline V gene sequence: CDR1 LGHNT, CDR2 FRNRAP. The V and J ends lost 0 bases and 2 bases, in that order; junction bases with no gene match: 4. The CDR3 loop reads CASGLVLGGAYNEQFF. The CDR3 coding sequence is TGTGCTAGTGGTTTGGTACTGGGGGGGGCCTACAATGAGCAGTTCTTC.